This T cell receptor (beta chain) appears in the sequencing data of a study of T cells in Graves' hyperthyroidism and ophthalmopathy. The study, taken as a whole, reports: Prediction of ophthalmopathy progression came a median 6.5 months pre-onset.

This clonotype was seen at least ten times. The antigen remains undetermined. Germline V gives CDR1 SGHTA, CDR2 FQGNSA. J lost 5 bases, V lost 5 bases, and 9 bases had no gene match. The length of the CDR3 is 15 residues. RNA transcripts were the template for amplifying TCR beta CDR3 regions. The TCR CDR3 was amplified in a first-round RT-PCR using the HTBI primer set. TCRdb fed the multiplex PCR reads into MiXCR, producing one record per CDR3 protein. The table lists more than 500,000 distinct CDR3 sequences, approximately 48% of them singletons. The chain is built from TRBV7-2 and TRBJ2-5; TRBD1 agrees at 9 bases. The sequence derives from an adult woman with Graves' disease, either hyperthyroidism or ophthalmopathy (not recorded which). Source material: peripheral blood or thyroid tissue (not recorded which). The CDR3 DNA follows: TGTGCCAGCAGCAAACACAGGGGGCGTGGGGAGACCCAGTACTTC. It encodes CASSKHRGRGETQYF. The whole variable domain, filled in from reference TRBV7-2 and TRBJ2-5, reads GAGVSQSPSNKVTEKGKDVELRCDPISGHTALYWYRQSLGQGLEFLIYFQGNSAPDKSGLPSDRFSAERTGGSVSTLTIQRTQQEDSAVYLCASSKHRGRGETQYFGPGTRLLVL.